The TCR beta chain under discussion was sequenced for a study of blood T cell repertoires in COVID-19. Overall study: PBMCs, B-cell-depleted T cells, or T cells were the source of the cDNA or gDNA that made up the material.

As originally analysed: Reference gene primer amplification yielded estimated nucleated cell counts. The data were produced by immunoSEQ multiplex PCR, yet TCRdb's version contains in-frame clones alone and is incomplete. The DNA was the basis for D and trimming; V, J and clone size are from that table. The sample has approximately 300,000 clones, about 89% seen once; the top ten hold approximately 6.5%. The CDR3 is 17 residues long. Trimming took 1 base from V and 2 from J; bases not matched to a gene: 4. Germline loops: CDR1 SGHVS, CDR2 FNYEAQ. The genes are TRBV7-6 and TRBJ2-7; 14 bases line up with TRBD2. This receptor was taken from a young man who had recovered from COVID-19. Sequenced input: peripheral blood. The CDR3 DNA sequence: TGTGCCAGCAGCTTAGTGGGACTAGCGGGGGCGGCCTACGAGCAGTACTTC. Amino acid sequence: CASSLVGLAGAAYEQYF.